This is a list of T cell receptor beta chains from one sample in a study of blood T cell repertoires in COVID-19. Sequenced by immunoSEQ multiplex PCR; TCRdb stores in-frame clones only, minus some. The sample records a few hundred thousand clones, about nine tenths being singletons. Sequenced: peripheral blood. All receptors come from a woman between 55 and 75 years old with acute or convalescent COVID-19. Both conserved end residues are part of each CDR3. The D gene is left open where the match is weak. Clone sizes are given selectively: once, few, many, or a class where the clone is expanded.

TRBV19	11	.	TRBJ2-1	.	TGTGCCAGTAGTATGAGGGATGAGCAGTTCTTC	CASSMRDEQFF
TRBV29-1	15	TRBD2	TRBJ2-5	few	TGCAGCGTTGGGGGACTAGCGGGGGAGTTGGTGACCCAGTACTTC	CSVGGLAGELVTQYF
TRBV7-3	16	TRBD1	TRBJ2-5	.	TGTGCCAGCAGCTTACGCCCTGGGACAGTCCAAGAGACCCAGTACTTC	CASSLRPGTVQETQYF
TRBV5-5	15	.	TRBJ1-1	.	TGTGCCAGCGAGCTTGGAGTCTTTGGGAACACTGAAGCTTTCTTT	CASELGVFGNTEAFF
TRBV28	16	TRBD1	TRBJ2-7	.	TGTGCCAGCAGCCGCGTTTTAGACAGGGTCTCGGGGGAGCAGTACTTC	CASSRVLDRVSGEQYF
TRBV6-2/TRBV6-3	20	TRBD1	TRBJ2-6	.	TGTGCCAGCAGTGTATCAGCTGGACAGGGACGACTTTCCGGGGCCAACGTCCTGACTTTC	CASSVSAGQGRLSGANVLTF
TRBV11-2	13	.	TRBJ1-1	.	TGTGCCAGCAGCTTACCCGCCAGGGATGAAGCTTTCTTT	CASSLPARDEAFF
TRBV19	12	TRBD2	TRBJ2-7	.	TGTGCCAGTGCACTAGCGGGAGGCGAGCAGTACTTC	CASALAGGEQYF
TRBV6-2/TRBV6-3	16	.	TRBJ2-1	.	TGTGCCAGCAGTCACGAGGCGGGGAATCCCCTTCATGAGCAGTTCTTC	CASSHEAGNPLHEQFF
TRBV9	16	TRBD2	TRBJ2-3	.	TGTGCCAGCAGCCTTCAACTAGCGGGGGGGACAGATACGCAGTATTTT	CASSLQLAGGTDTQYF
TRBV10-3	15	.	TRBJ2-2	.	TGTGCCATCAGTGAGTCGTGGTTAAGAGCCGGGGAGCTGTTTTTT	CAISESWLRAGELFF
TRBV3-1/TRBV3-2	13	TRBD1	TRBJ1-1	.	TGTGCCAGCAGCGGACAGGGGGCGACTGAAGCTTTCTTT	CASSGQGATEAFF
TRBV5-5	18	TRBD1	TRBJ1-2	.	TGTGCCAGCAGCTTCCGGGACAGGGGGACCTTTATGGACTATGGCTACACCTTC	CASSFRDRGTFMDYGYTF
TRBV6-2/TRBV6-3	15	.	TRBJ1-5	.	TGTGCCAGCAGTTTGACGGAGGGTAGCAATCAGCCCCAGCATTTT	CASSLTEGSNQPQHF
TRBV9	15	.	TRBJ1-4	.	TGTGCCAGCAGCGTTCAGGGTGGATCTAATGAAAAACTGTTTTTT	CASSVQGGSNEKLFF
TRBV28	17	TRBD2	TRBJ2-1	.	TGTGCCAGCAGTTCCCTCATCTCCGGGACTAGCGGGAAAGGGCAGTTCTTC	CASSSLISGTSGKGQFF
TRBV6-2/TRBV6-3	15	TRBD1	TRBJ2-7	once	TGTGCCAGCAGTTACCAGGGACAGCCTGTCTACGAGCAGTACTTC	CASSYQGQPVYEQYF
TRBV27	17	.	TRBJ1-5	.	TGTGCCAGCAGGCTGTTGGCAGGGGTCGGAGCTGGTCAGCCCCAGCATTTT	CASRLLAGVGAGQPQHF
TRBV9	15	.	TRBJ1-3	once	TGTGCCAGCAGCGTAGGATCAGGGGCTGGAAACACCATATATTTT	CASSVGSGAGNTIYF
TRBV18	15	.	TRBJ2-3	.	TGTGCCAGCTCACCAGGAAGCGGAAGCACAGATACGCAGTATTTT	CASSPGSGSTDTQYF
TRBV24-1	16	TRBD1	TRBJ2-1	.	TGTGCCACCAGTGGGCACGGGGCAGGGGGCACGGATGAGCAGTTCTTC	CATSGHGAGGTDEQFF
TRBV7-9	16	TRBD2	TRBJ2-1	.	TGTGCCAAAGCCGGGACTAGCGGGAGTTCCTACAATGAGCAGTTCTTC	CAKAGTSGSSYNEQFF
TRBV3-1/TRBV3-2	14	.	TRBJ2-5	once	TGTGCCAGCAGCCATCCCCAGGCCCTAGAGACCCAGTACTTC	CASSHPQALETQYF
TRBV25-1	16	.	TRBJ2-1	.	TGTGCCAGCAGTGAACTCCGACAGGCATCGTACAATGAGCAGTTCTTC	CASSELRQASYNEQFF
TRBV20-1	14	.	TRBJ1-2	.	TGCAGTGCTAGTTTTCCGCAGGGCTGGTATGGCTACACCTTC	CSASFPQGWYGYTF
TRBV27	15	TRBD2	TRBJ2-1	.	TGTGCCAGCAGTTTTAACGGGAGGGGGGGGAATGAGCAGTTCTTC	CASSFNGRGGNEQFF
TRBV2	14	.	TRBJ2-7	.	TGTGCCAGCAGTGACCCTTTAGCTCATTACGAGCAGTACTTC	CASSDPLAHYEQYF
TRBV9	15	.	TRBJ1-6	.	TGTGCCAGCAGCGTAGTCGGGGGGATTAATTCACCCCTCCACTTT	CASSVVGGINSPLHF
TRBV30	15	TRBD1	TRBJ1-5	.	TGTGCCTGGAGTACAGGGGGAGATTACAATCAGCCCCAGCATTTT	CAWSTGGDYNQPQHF
TRBV9	18	TRBD2	TRBJ2-3	.	TGTGCCAGCAGCGTAGCAAGTGGGACTAGCGGGGGCAAAGATACGCAGTATTTT	CASSVASGTSGGKDTQYF
TRBV7-2	15	TRBD2	TRBJ2-7	once	TGTGCCAGCAGTCTTAGCGGGGCCCTCTCCTACGAGCAGTACTTC	CASSLSGALSYEQYF
TRBV27	15	.	TRBJ2-1	once	TGTGCCAGCAGTCCCACGGCCCAGGGTCTGAATGAGCAGTTCTTC	CASSPTAQGLNEQFF
TRBV5-1	15	.	TRBJ2-7	.	TGCGCCAGCAGCTTGGTGGCGGGGAGCACCTACGAGCAGTACTTC	CASSLVAGSTYEQYF
TRBV4-3	15	.	TRBJ1-2	.	TGCGCCAGCAGCCAAGAGAGCTCGGGATTTGGTGGCTACACCTTC	CASSQESSGFGGYTF
TRBV24-1	14	TRBD1	TRBJ2-3	.	TGTGCCACCAGTAAAGGGGGCCAGACAGATACGCAGTATTTT	CATSKGGQTDTQYF
TRBV7-2	15	TRBD1	TRBJ2-1	.	TGTGCCAGCAGCTTGGGGGGACAGGGGTACAATGAGCAGTTCTTC	CASSLGGQGYNEQFF
TRBV12-3/TRBV12-4	13	.	TRBJ2-5	.	TGTGCCAGCAGTAGACAGCCCCCAGAGACCCAGTACTTC	CASSRQPPETQYF
TRBV6-5	16	TRBD1	TRBJ2-5	.	TGTGCCAGCAGTTACTCGGGCAGGGGGCGAGGGGAGACCCAGTACTTC	CASSYSGRGRGETQYF
TRBV27	16	TRBD2	TRBJ2-2	.	TGTGCCAGCAGTTTAGGGACTAGCGGGAATGTCGGGGAGCTGTTTTTT	CASSLGTSGNVGELFF
TRBV7-2	13	.	TRBJ1-5	.	TGTGCCAGCAGCTTACGTTCCAATCAGCCCCAGCATTTT	CASSLRSNQPQHF
TRBV4-1	16	TRBD1	TRBJ1-1	.	TGCGCCAGCAGCCAAAGGGACAGGGGGTTGAACACTGAAGCTTTCTTT	CASSQRDRGLNTEAFF
TRBV5-1	14	.	TRBJ1-2	.	TGCGCCAGCAGCCCGTACACAGGGAACTATGGCTACACCTTC	CASSPYTGNYGYTF
TRBV4-2	15	TRBD1	TRBJ1-5	once	TGTGCCAGCAGCCCTCTCGGACAGGGCAATCAGCCCCAGCATTTT	CASSPLGQGNQPQHF
TRBV3-1/TRBV3-2	17	TRBD1	TRBJ1-1	.	TGTGCCAGCAGCCAAGTGGCCGGGACAGGGGTTAACACTGAAGCTTTCTTT	CASSQVAGTGVNTEAFF
TRBV7-6	19	TRBD1	TRBJ1-3	.	TGTGCCAGCAGCCCCTGGCCTCTCCGGGACAGGGGACATGGAAACACCATATATTTT	CASSPWPLRDRGHGNTIYF
TRBV7-2	15	.	TRBJ2-2	.	TGTGCCAGCAGCTTGGTGGGGGGAAGCACCGGGGAGCTGTTTTTT	CASSLVGGSTGELFF
TRBV5-1	15	TRBD1	TRBJ1-4	once	TGCGCCAGCAGCTTGATCCGGGACAGGGGTGAAAAACTGTTTTTT	CASSLIRDRGEKLFF
TRBV5-6	19	.	TRBJ1-6	.	TGTGCCAGCAGCCCACTTCCTACAGGGCTTAACTCCTATAATTCACCCCTCCACTTT	CASSPLPTGLNSYNSPLHF
TRBV19	17	TRBD1	TRBJ1-4	.	TGTGCCAGTAGTAGGTACGGACAGGGATCAACTAATGAAAAACTGTTTTTT	CASSRYGQGSTNEKLFF